The 32 T cell receptor beta chains listed next were all sequenced from one sample in a study of control samples from healthy donors and cancer patients. Measured with immunoSEQ multiplex PCR; TCRdb has only the in-frame clones, and not every one. The data hold about 96,000 clones, with more than 85% observed a single time. The specimen was blood. These receptors came from a man younger than 30 in good health.

J is TRBJ1-1 and V is TRBV20-1; D may be TRBD1 (5 bases). Trimming removed 1 base from V and 8 bases from J, with 8 bases in between. The germline gives CDR1 DFQATT, CDR2 SNEGSKA (reference sequence). This CDR3 region has 11 residues. The CDR3 DNA reads as TGCAGTGCTAGAGGGTGGGGCGAAGCTTTCTTT. This gives the protein CSARGWGEAFF.

This chain joins TRBV15 and TRBJ2-2; the D is unclear. Germline-derived CDR1 and CDR2 are LNHNV and YYDKDF (reference sequence). CDR3 length: 15 amino acids. The V and J ends lost 0 bases and 2 bases respectively, with 7 bases between them. The DNA of the CDR3 is TGTGCCACCAGCAGAGACCTAGTTAACACCGGGGAGCTGTTTTTT. The encoded protein is CATSRDLVNTGELFF.

The V call is TRBV6-1, the J call TRBJ1-5; tentatively, D is TRBD1 (5 bases). CDR3 length: 16 amino acids. Germline values: CDR1 MNHNS, CDR2 SASEGT. Trimming stripped 4 bases from V and 2 bases from J, with 15 bases between. This chain's CDR3 is CASSVTGGGGNQPQHF. The CDR3 nucleotides are TGTGCCAGCAGTGTCACAGGAGGAGGAGGCAATCAGCCCCAGCATTTT.

The chain links TRBV20-1 to TRBJ2-7, with D unresolved. CDR1 and CDR2 (germline): DFQATT, SNEGSKA (reference sequence). The CDR3 is 10 amino acids. The ends were cut back, 2 bases at V and 7 bases at J, with 6 bases in the middle. For the CDR3, the DNA is TGCAGTGCTAGAAGACGAGAGCAGTACTTC. Translating it yields CSARRREQYF.

This rearrangement joins TRBV19 to TRBJ1-1; perhaps TRBD1 as D (5 bases). The CDR3 runs 14 residues. From germline, CDR1 is LNHDA and CDR2 SQIVND (reference sequence). V gave up 3 bases and J gave up 2 bases, with 10 bases separating them. The CDR3 DNA follows: TGTGCCAGTAGTATCGCAGGGTTTAACACTGAAGCTTTCTTT. This encodes CASSIAGFNTEAFF.

V is TRBV5-1 and J is TRBJ1-1; D perhaps matches TRBD1 (5 bases). V dropped 2 bases and J dropped 1 base, with 9 bases sitting between them. Looked up from germline, CDR1 is SGHRS and CDR2 is YFSETQ. The CDR3 is 14 amino acids. CDR3 sequence: CASSFKGTNTEAFF. Here the CDR3 DNA reads TGCGCCAGCAGCTTTAAGGGGACGAACACTGAAGCTTTCTTT.

This clone is a singleton in its sample. The chain couples TRBV29-1 to TRBJ2-1, with TRBD2 identical over 15 bases. The CDR3 has 19 residues. Trimming cost V 1 base and J 0 bases; bases outside gene matches: 7. CDR1 is SQVTM, CDR2 ANQGSEA, per germline. As DNA, the CDR3 is TGCAGCGTTGAAGTTGGCGGGACTAGCGGGGGGACCTCCTACAATGAGCAGTTCTTC. Its translation: CSVEVGGTSGGTSYNEQFF.

J is TRBJ2-5 and V is TRBV19, with D possibly being TRBD1 or TRBD2 (5 bases each). There are 13 residues in the CDR3. Germline V lookup: CDR1 LNHDA, CDR2 SQIVND (reference sequence). The V end was cut by 5 bases, the J end by 5 bases, with 12 bases between. CDR3 in amino acids: CASSEGTRETQYF. CDR3 sequence (DNA): TGTGCCAGTAGTGAAGGGACCCGGGAGACCCAGTACTTC.

This chain uses TRBV7-9 with TRBJ2-1; 7 positions agree with TRBD2. There are 15 residues in the CDR3. J was trimmed by 8 bases and V by 3 bases; bases with no gene match: 10. Germline CDR1 is SEHNR and CDR2 is FQNEAQ (reference sequence). The CDR3 DNA reads TGTGCCAGCAGCTTTGGTCGGACTAGAATGGATGAGCAGTTCTTC. This encodes CASSFGRTRMDEQFF.

The CDR3 bases are TGCGCCAGCAGTGGTCAGGGTGGGGTTAATGAAAAACTGTTTTTT. It codes for CASSGQGGVNEKLFF. The chain recombines TRBV10-1 with TRBJ1-4; TRBD1 is a possible D gene (5 bases). The CDR3 loop spans 15 amino acids. The V gene lost 4 bases and the J gene lost 4 bases, with 13 bases spanning the gap. CDR1 is WNHNN and CDR2 is SYGVQD in the germline V gene (reference sequence).

The chain joins TRBV4-3 to TRBJ2-3; D gene ambiguous. V lost 0 bases to trimming and J lost 3 bases, with 10 bases between them. The germline V gene encodes CDR1 LGHNA and CDR2 YSLEER. The length of the CDR3 is 15 residues. The CDR3 coding sequence is TGCGCCAGCAGCCAAGATCTCGAGCATACAGATACGCAGTATTTT. Protein sequence: CASSQDLEHTDTQYF.

V usage is TRBV7-8 and J usage is TRBJ2-7; D perhaps matches TRBD1 (5 bases). This CDR3 comprises 13 residues. The V gene's germline CDR1 is SGHVS and CDR2 FQNEAQ. The V end was cut by 1 base, the J end by 6 bases, with 10 bases between. In DNA form, the CDR3 reads TGTGCCAGCAGCTTAGAGCAGGGCCCCGAGCAGTACTTC. It encodes CASSLEQGPEQYF.

The chain links TRBV20-1 to TRBJ1-1, with 7 bases identical to TRBD1. Germline V CDR1 and CDR2: DFQATT, SNEGSKA (reference sequence). J lost 13 bases, V lost 3 bases, and 8 bases had no gene match. The CDR3 loop spans 11 amino acids. The CDR3 coding sequence is TGCAGTGCTAGTAAGGGGGCAGGGGTTTTCTTT. This sequence encodes CSASKGAGVFF.

The CDR3 reads CSASGSGRELLTDTQYF. The CDR3 DNA is TGCAGTGCTAGTGGTAGCGGGAGAGAGTTACTCACAGATACGCAGTATTTT. J is TRBJ2-3 and V is TRBV20-1; 9 bases line up with TRBD2. The trim removed 3 bases at V and 2 bases at J, leaving 12 bases unmatched. The CDR3 is 17 residues long. Germline V gene data show CDR1 as DFQATT and CDR2 as SNEGSKA (reference sequence).

The chain couples TRBV3-1 (or the pseudogene TRBV3-2) to TRBJ1-1; D gene uncertain. Germline loops: CDR1 LGHDT, CDR2 YNNKEL (reference sequence). The CDR3 sequence is 12 residues long. V was shortened by 1 base and J by 9 bases, with 9 bases between the two germline ends. CDR3 protein: CASSQADRQAFF. In DNA form, the CDR3 reads TGTGCCAGCAGCCAAGCGGACCGCCAAGCTTTCTTT.

The rearrangement links TRBV4-1 to TRBJ2-7; D perhaps matches TRBD2 (7 bases). Trimming cost V 0 bases and J 2 bases, with 14 bases left between them. Germline loops: CDR1 MGHRA, CDR2 YSYEKL. The CDR3 is 16 residues long. Here the CDR3 DNA reads TGCGCCAGCAGCCAAGATGGGGGGGGCCAAACCTACGAGCAGTACTTC. Residues: CASSQDGGGQTYEQYF.

The V gene is TRBV11-2, the J gene TRBJ2-1, with 13 positions matching TRBD2. This CDR3 contains 19 residues. Germline-derived CDR1 and CDR2 are SGHAT and FQNNGV. The V gene end was trimmed by 5 bases and the J gene end by 0 bases; junction bases not matched to a gene: 10. The CDR3 protein is CASSRLAGGYRSSYNEQFF. CDR3 DNA: TGTGCCAGCAGCAGACTAGCGGGAGGATACAGGAGCTCCTACAATGAGCAGTTCTTC.

V gene TRBV18 combines with J gene TRBJ1-5; TRBD1 might be the D (6 bases). V dropped 4 bases and J dropped 5 bases, with 9 bases sitting between them. Germline CDR1 and CDR2: KGHSH and LQKENI. The CDR3 has 13 amino acids. CDR3 sequence (DNA): TGTGCCAGCTCACAGGACAGTGATCAGCCCCAGCATTTT. The encoded protein is CASSQDSDQPQHF.

In its sample, this clone was seen once. The chain links TRBV5-1 to TRBJ1-2; no firm D call. V was clipped by 2 bases and J by 6 bases, with 11 bases between them. This CDR3 comprises 13 residues. Germline CDR1 reads SGHRS; CDR2 reads YFSETQ. The CDR3, as DNA: TGCGCCAGCAGCTTCGCAGGAATGGATGGCTACACCTTC. Protein: CASSFAGMDGYTF. Based on the CDR3 plus reference TRBV5-1 and TRBJ1-2, the full variable domain is KAGVTQTPRYLIKTRGQQVTLSCSPISGHRSVSWYQQTPGQGLQFLFEYFSETQRNKGNFPGRFSGRQFSNSRSEMNVSTLELGDSALYLCASSFAGMDGYTFGSGTRLTVV.

This rearrangement joins TRBV7-6 to TRBJ2-5; D is perhaps TRBD2 (5 bases). The length of the CDR3 is 15 residues. Trimming pared 3 bases from V and 5 bases from J, leaving 16 bases between. Germline loops: CDR1 SGHVS, CDR2 FNYEAQ. The CDR3 spells CASSFPDGAGETQYF. The CDR3 DNA reads as TGTGCCAGCAGCTTCCCGGACGGCGCGGGCGAGACCCAGTACTTC. The entire variable domain, with the rest obtained from reference TRBV7-6 and TRBJ2-5, is as follows: GAGVSQSPRYKVTKRGQDVALRCDPISGHVSLYWYRQALGQGPEFLTYFNYEAQQDKSGLPNDRFSAERPEGSISTLTIQRTEQRDSAMYRCASSFPDGAGETQYFGPGTRLLVL.

The chain has TRBV9 and TRBJ1-3, with a possible D match to TRBD1 (6 bases). The CDR3 is made up of 16 amino acids. CDR1 SGDLS and CDR2 YYNGEE come from the germline V gene. V was shortened by 6 bases and J by 0 bases, with 16 bases between the two germline ends. The CDR3 coding sequence is TGTGCCAGCACCGTGGGGGGGCCCAGCTCTGGAAACACCATATATTTT. Amino acids: CASTVGGPSSGNTIYF.

The chain has TRBV3-1 (or the pseudogene TRBV3-2) and TRBJ1-4; 7 bases match TRBD1. Unmatched junction bases numbered 7, after V lost 4 bases and J lost 5 bases. Germline loops: CDR1 LGHDT, CDR2 YNNKEL (reference sequence). CDR3 length equals 15 residues. The CDR3 protein is CASSPIGTVNEKLFF. CDR3 bases: TGTGCCAGCAGCCCGATAGGGACAGTAAATGAAAAACTGTTTTTT.

The chain links TRBV15 to TRBJ1-5; TRBD1 matches at 7 bases. The germline V gene has CDR1 LNHNV and CDR2 YYDKDF (reference sequence). The CDR3 sequence is 16 residues long. V dropped 3 bases and J dropped 1; count of bases not matched to a gene: 6. CDR3 region: CATSSHRGSSNQPQHF. DNA of the CDR3: TGTGCCACCAGCAGTCACAGGGGCTCCAGCAATCAGCCCCAGCATTTT. Combining the CDR3 with reference TRBV15 and TRBJ1-5 gives the whole variable domain DAMVIQNPRYQVTQFGKPVTLSCSQTLNHNVMYWYQQKSSQAPKLLFHYYDKDFNNEADTPDNFQSRRPNTSFCFLDIRSPGLGDTAMYLCATSSHRGSSNQPQHFGDGTRLSIL.

The V and J genes are TRBV6-5 and TRBJ2-7, with TRBD2 matching over 8 bases. Trimming cost V 4 bases and J 6 bases; bases outside gene matches: 8. This CDR3 spans 14 amino acids. Germline lookup yields CDR1 MNHEY and CDR2 SVGAGI. In DNA, the CDR3 is TGTGCCAGCAGTTCTAGCGGGTCGATCGGCGAGCAGTACTTC. Protein: CASSSSGSIGEQYF.

CDR3 residues: CASSYSGDSSYEQYF. The CDR3 nucleotides are TGTGCCAGCAGTTACTCGGGGGACAGCTCCTACGAGCAGTACTTC. J is TRBJ2-7 and V is TRBV6-6; 7 bases match TRBD1. Unmatched junction bases numbered 2, after V lost 0 bases and J lost 0 bases. Germline V gives CDR1 MNHNY, CDR2 SVGAGI (reference sequence). CDR3 size: 15 residues.

This clone was recorded only once. The chain recombines TRBV6-1 with TRBJ1-1; D uncertain. From germline, CDR1 is MNHNS and CDR2 SASEGT. The CDR3 extends over 13 amino acids. Trimming removed 3 bases from V and 6 bases from J, with 11 bases in between. The CDR3 nucleotides are TGTGCCAGCAGTGACGACGGAACCCCTGAAGCTTTCTTT. As protein: CASSDDGTPEAFF.

Concerning this clone itself: A read error may account for a junction end that differs from germline. The chain carries TRBV5-6 and TRBJ1-1; a weak D match, TRBD1 (5 bases). From germline, CDR1 is SGHDT and CDR2 YYEEEE. CDR3 length: 14 amino acids. This CDR3 reads CAGSLGGAGTEAFF. In nucleotides, the CDR3 is TGTGCCGGCAGCTTGGGTGGGGCGGGCACTGAAGCTTTCTTT.

The table lists this clone with a count of one. The chain employs TRBV10-3 and TRBJ2-1, with TRBD2 matching over 9 bases. J was trimmed by 5 bases and V by 2 bases; bases with no gene match: 4. This CDR3 is 15 amino acids long. Germline lookup yields CDR1 ENHRY and CDR2 SYGVKD. CDR3 bases: TGTGCCATCAGTGAGGGGCTAGCGGGGAACAATGAGCAGTTCTTC. Translated: CAISEGLAGNNEQFF.

V and J are TRBV19 and TRBJ1-1; D is possibly TRBD1 (6 bases). V lost 5 bases and J lost 1, with 11 bases in between. In germline, CDR1 is LNHDA, CDR2 SQIVND (reference sequence). The CDR3 runs to 14 residues. CDR3 nucleotides: TGTGCCAGTAGTCACAGGGTGGGGAACACTGAAGCTTTCTTT. This sequence encodes CASSHRVGNTEAFF.

This sequence joins TRBV7-2 and TRBJ1-2; weak D call: TRBD1 (5 bases). Per germline, CDR1 SGHTA and CDR2 FQGNSA. This CDR3 has 15 residues. Trimming shortened V by 5 bases and J by 2 bases, and 15 bases separated the two germline ends. The DNA of the CDR3 is TGTGCCAGCAGCCCCCAGGGAGGGGTAAACTATGGCTACACCTTC. It specifies CASSPQGGVNYGYTF.

V and J are TRBV30 and TRBJ1-2; D not resolved. V was cut by 3 bases and J by 8 bases, with 7 bases left in between. The germline V gene has CDR1 GTSNPN and CDR2 SVGIG (reference sequence). CDR3 length equals 10 residues. As DNA, the CDR3 is TGTGCCTGGAGAGATGGGGGCTACACCTTC. Residues: CAWRDGGYTF.

V gene TRBV4-1 combines with J gene TRBJ1-1, with D unresolved. This CDR3 region has 12 residues. V was clipped by 5 bases and J by 11 bases, with 15 bases between them. Per germline, CDR1 MGHRA and CDR2 YSYEKL. The CDR3 coding sequence is TGCGCCAGCAGCTCTGGAAGGGCGGACGCTTTCTTT. It codes for CASSSGRADAFF.